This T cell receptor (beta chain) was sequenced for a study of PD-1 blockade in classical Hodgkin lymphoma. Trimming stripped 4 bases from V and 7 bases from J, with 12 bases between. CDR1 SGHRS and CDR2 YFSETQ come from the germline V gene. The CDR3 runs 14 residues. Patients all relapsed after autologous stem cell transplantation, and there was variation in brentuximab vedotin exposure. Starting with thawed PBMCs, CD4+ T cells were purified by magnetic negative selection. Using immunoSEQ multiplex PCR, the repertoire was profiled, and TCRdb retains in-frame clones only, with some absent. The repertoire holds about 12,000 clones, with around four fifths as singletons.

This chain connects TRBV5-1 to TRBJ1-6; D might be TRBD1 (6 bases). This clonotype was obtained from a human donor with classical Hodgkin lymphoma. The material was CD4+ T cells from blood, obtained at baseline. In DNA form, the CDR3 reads TGCGCCAGCAGCGGGGGGGGCCCGAATTCACCCCTCCACTTT. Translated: CASSGGGPNSPLHF.